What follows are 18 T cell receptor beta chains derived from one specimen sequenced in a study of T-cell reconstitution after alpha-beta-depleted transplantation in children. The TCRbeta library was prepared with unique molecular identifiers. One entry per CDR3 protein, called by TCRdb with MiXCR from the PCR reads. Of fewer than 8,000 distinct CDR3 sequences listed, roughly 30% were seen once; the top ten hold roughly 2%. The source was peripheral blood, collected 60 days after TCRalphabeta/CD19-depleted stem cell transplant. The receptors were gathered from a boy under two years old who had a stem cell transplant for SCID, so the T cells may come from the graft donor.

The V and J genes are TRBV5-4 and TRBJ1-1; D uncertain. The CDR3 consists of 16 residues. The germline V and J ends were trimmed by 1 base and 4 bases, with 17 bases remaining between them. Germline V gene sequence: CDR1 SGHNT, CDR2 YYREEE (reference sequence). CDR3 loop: CASSLFYRGRGTEAFF. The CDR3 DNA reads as TGTGCCAGCAGCTTGTTCTATAGAGGGAGAGGCACTGAAGCTTTCTTT.

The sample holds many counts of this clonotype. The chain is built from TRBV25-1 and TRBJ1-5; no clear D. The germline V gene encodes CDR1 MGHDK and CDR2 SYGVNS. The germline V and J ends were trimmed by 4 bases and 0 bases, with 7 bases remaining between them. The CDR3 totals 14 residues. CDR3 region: CASSARHSNQPQHF. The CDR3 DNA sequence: TGTGCCAGCAGTGCCCGGCATAGCAATCAGCCCCAGCATTTT. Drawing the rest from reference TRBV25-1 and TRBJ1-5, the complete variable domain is EADIYQTPRYLVIGTGKKITLECSQTMGHDKMYWYQQDPGMELHLIHYSYGVNSTEKGDLSSESTVSRIRTEHFPLTLESARPSHTSQYLCASSARHSNQPQHFGDGTRLSIL.

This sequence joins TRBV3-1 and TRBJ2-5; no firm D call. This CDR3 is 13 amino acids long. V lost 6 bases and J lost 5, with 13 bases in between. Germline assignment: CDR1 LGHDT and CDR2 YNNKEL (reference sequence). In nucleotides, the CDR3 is TGTGCCAGCAGAAACGGGCAGGAGGAGACCCAGTACTTC. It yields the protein CASRNGQEETQYF.

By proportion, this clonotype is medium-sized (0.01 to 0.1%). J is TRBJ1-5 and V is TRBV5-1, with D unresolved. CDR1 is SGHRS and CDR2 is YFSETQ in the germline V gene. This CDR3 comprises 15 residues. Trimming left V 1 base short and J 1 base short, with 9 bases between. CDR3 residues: CASSLLGSSNQPQHF. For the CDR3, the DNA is TGCGCCAGCAGCTTGTTGGGTAGCAGCAATCAGCCCCAGCATTTT.

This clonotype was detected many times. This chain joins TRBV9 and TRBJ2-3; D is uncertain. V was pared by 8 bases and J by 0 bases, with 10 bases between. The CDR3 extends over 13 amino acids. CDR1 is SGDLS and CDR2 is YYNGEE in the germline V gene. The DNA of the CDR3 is TGTGCCAGGCCCATTCCTAGCACAGATACGCAGTATTTT. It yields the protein CARPIPSTDTQYF. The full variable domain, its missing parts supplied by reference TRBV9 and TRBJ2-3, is DSGVTQTPKHLITATGQRVTLRCSPRSGDLSVYWYQQSLDQGLQFLIQYYNGEERAKGNILERFSAQQFPDLHSELNLSSLELGDSALYFCARPIPSTDTQYFGPGTRLTVL.

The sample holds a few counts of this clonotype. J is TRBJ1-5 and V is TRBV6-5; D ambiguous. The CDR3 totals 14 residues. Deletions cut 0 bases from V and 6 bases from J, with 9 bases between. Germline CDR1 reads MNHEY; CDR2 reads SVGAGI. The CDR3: CASSYSEGSQPQHF. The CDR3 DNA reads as TGTGCCAGCAGTTACTCCGAAGGCTCTCAGCCCCAGCATTTT.

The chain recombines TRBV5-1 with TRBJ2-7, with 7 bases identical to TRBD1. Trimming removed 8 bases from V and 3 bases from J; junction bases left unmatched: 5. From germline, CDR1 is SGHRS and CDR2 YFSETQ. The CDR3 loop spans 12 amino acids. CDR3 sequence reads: CASKGQYYEQYF. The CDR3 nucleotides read TGCGCCAGTAAGGGACAGTACTACGAGCAGTACTTC.

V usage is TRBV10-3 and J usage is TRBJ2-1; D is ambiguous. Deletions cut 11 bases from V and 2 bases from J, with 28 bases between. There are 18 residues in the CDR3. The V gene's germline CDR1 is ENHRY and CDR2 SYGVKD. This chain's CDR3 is CASGVWAAEWGPYNEQFF. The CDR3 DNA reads TGTGCCTCGGGCGTATGGGCGGCTGAGTGGGGTCCCTACAATGAGCAGTTCTTC.

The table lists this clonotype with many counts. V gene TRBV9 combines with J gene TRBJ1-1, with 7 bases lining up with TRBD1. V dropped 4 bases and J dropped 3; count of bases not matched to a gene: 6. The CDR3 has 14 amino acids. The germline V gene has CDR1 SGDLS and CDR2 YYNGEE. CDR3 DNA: TGTGCCAGCAGCCCCAGACAGGGTTACACTGAAGCTTTCTTT. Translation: CASSPRQGYTEAFF.

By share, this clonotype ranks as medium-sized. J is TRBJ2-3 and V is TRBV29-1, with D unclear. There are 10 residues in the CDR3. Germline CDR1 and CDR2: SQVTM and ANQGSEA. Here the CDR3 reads CRPWDDTQYF. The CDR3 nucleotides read TGCAGGCCCTGGGATGATACGCAGTATTTT.

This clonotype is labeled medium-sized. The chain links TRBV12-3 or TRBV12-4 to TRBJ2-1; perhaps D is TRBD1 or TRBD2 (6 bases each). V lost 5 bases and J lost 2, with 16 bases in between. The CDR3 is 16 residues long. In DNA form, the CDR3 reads TGTGCCAGCAGTGCCCGTGGGGGCGGGACCTACAATGAGCAGTTCTTC. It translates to CASSARGGGTYNEQFF.

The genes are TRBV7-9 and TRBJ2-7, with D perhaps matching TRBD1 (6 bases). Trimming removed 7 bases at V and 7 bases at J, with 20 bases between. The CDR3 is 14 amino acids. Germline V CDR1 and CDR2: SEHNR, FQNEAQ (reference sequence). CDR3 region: CASTPYNRVGEQYF. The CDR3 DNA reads TGTGCCAGCACCCCTTATAACAGGGTGGGAGAGCAGTACTTC.

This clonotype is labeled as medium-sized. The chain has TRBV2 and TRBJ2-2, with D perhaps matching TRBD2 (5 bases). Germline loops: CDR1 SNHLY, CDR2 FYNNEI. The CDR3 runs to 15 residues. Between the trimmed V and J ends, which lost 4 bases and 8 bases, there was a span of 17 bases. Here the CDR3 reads CASSGCKGEEGELFF. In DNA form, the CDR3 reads TGTGCCAGCAGTGGTTGTAAGGGAGAGGAAGGGGAGCTGTTTTTT.

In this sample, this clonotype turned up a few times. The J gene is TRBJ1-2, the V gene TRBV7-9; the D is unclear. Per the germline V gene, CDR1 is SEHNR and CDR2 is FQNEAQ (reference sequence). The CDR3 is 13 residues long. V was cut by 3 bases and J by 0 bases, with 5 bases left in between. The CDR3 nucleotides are TGTGCCAGCAGCTTGGCAGCTAACTATGGCTACACCTTC. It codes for CASSLAANYGYTF.

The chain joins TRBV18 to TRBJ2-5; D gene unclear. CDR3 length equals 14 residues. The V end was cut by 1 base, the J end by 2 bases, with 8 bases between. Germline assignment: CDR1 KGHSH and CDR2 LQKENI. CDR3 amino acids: CASSPLVKQETQYF. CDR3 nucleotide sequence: TGTGCCAGCTCACCACTGGTTAAACAAGAGACCCAGTACTTC.

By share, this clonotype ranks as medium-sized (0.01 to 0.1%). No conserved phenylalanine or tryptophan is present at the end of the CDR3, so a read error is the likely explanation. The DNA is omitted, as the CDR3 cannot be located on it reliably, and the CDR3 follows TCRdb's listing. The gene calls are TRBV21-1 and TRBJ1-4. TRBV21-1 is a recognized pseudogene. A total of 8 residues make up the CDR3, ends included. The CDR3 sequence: CASSRPLV.

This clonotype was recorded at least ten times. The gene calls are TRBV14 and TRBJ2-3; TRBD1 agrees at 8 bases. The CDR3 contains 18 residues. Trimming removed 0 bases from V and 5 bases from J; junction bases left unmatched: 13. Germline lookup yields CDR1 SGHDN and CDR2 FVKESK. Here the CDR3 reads CASSQDPKTGGWGDTQYF. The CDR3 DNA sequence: TGTGCCAGCAGCCAAGACCCCAAAACAGGGGGATGGGGAGATACGCAGTATTTT.

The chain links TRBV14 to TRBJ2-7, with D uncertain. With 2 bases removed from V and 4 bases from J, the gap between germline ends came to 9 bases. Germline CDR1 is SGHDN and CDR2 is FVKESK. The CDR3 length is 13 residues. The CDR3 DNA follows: TGTGCCAGCAGCCAAACGTGGGTTTACGAGCAGTACTTC. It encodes CASSQTWVYEQYF.